What follows are 3 T cell receptor beta chains derived from one specimen sequenced in a study of cytomegalovirus exposure and HLA in healthy donors. PCR used 60 Vbeta primers and 13 Jbeta primers. The repertoire was sequenced with immunoSEQ multiplex PCR; TCRdb's copy has only in-frame clones and lacks some. This sample has more than 85,000 clones; less than 80% occur once, and the top ten carry 1.5% to 2.5%. Sequences were obtained from PBMCs. The receptors come from a man aged 35 to 55 in good health and CMV-seronegative.

This chain uses TRBV9 with TRBJ2-3, with 16 bases fitting TRBD2. Trimming cost V 3 bases and J 2 bases; bases outside gene matches: 3. This CDR3 comprises 17 residues. The germline V gene has CDR1 SGDLS and CDR2 YYNGEE. CDR3 sequence: CASSAGTSGGVTDTQYF. For the CDR3, the DNA is TGTGCCAGCAGCGCTGGGACTAGCGGGGGGGTCACAGATACGCAGTATTTT.

The count of this clone is one. The chain is built from TRBV7-2 and TRBJ2-1; 12 nucleotides line up with TRBD2. There are 17 residues in the CDR3. CDR1 and CDR2 from the germline V gene are SGHTA and FQGNSA. J lost 6 bases, V lost 4 bases, and 10 bases had no gene match. In DNA, the CDR3 is TGTGCCAGCAGCTCAGACCCTAGCGGGGGGGCTCTCAATGAGCAGTTCTTC. It yields the protein CASSSDPSGGALNEQFF. The whole variable domain, filled in from reference TRBV7-2 and TRBJ2-1, reads GAGVSQSPSNKVTEKGKDVELRCDPISGHTALYWYRQSLGQGLEFLIYFQGNSAPDKSGLPSDRFSAERTGGSVSTLTIQRTQQEDSAVYLCASSSDPSGGALNEQFFGPGTRLTVL.

This clone was recorded only once. The chain is built from TRBV19 and TRBJ1-4; 7 bases line up with TRBD1. Germline V lookup: CDR1 LNHDA, CDR2 SQIVND (reference sequence). V was clipped by 5 bases and J by 11 bases; unmatched bases: 8. The CDR3 contains 13 residues. The CDR3, as DNA: TGTGCCAGTAGTCCAGGGGGGAGTTTGAAACTGTTTTTT. Its protein product is CASSPGGSLKLFF.